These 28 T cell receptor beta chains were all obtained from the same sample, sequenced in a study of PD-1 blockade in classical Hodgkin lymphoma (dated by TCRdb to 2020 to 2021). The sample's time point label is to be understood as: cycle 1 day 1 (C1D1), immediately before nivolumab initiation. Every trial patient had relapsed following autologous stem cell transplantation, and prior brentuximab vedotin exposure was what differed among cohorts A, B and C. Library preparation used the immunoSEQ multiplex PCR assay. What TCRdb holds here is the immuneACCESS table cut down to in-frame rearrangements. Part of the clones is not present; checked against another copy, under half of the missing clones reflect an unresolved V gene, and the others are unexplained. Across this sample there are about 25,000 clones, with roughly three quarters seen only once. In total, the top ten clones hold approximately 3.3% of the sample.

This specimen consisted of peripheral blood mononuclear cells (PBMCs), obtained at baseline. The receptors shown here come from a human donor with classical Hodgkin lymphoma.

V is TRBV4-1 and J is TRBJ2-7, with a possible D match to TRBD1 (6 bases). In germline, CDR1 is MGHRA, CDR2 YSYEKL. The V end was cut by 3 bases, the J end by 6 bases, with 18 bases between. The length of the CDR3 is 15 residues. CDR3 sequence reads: CASSQTLQGWREQYF. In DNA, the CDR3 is TGCGCCAGCAGCCAGACGCTACAGGGTTGGCGCGAGCAGTACTTC.

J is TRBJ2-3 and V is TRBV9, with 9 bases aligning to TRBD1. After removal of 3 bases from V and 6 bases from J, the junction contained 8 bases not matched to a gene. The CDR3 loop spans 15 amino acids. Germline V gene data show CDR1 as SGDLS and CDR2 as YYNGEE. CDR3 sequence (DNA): TGTGCCAGCAGCGGGACAGGGGATGGTTGGGATACGCAGTATTTT. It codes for CASSGTGDGWDTQYF. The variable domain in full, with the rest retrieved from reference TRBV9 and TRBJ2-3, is DSGVTQTPKHLITATGQRVTLRCSPRSGDLSVYWYQQSLDQGLQFLIQYYNGEERAKGNILERFSAQQFPDLHSELNLSSLELGDSALYFCASSGTGDGWDTQYFGPGTRLTVL.

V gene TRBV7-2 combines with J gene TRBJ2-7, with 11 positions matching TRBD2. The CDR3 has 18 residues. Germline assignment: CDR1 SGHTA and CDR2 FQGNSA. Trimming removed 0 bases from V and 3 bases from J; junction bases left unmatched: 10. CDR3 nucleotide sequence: TGTGCCAGCAGCTTAGCGAGTCCACTAGCGGGGGCCCTCTACGAGCAGTACTTC. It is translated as CASSLASPLAGALYEQYF.

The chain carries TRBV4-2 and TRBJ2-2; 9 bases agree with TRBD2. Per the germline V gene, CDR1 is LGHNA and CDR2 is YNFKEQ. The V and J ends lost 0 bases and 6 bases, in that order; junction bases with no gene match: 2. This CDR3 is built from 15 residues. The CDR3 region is CASSQERGGPGELFF. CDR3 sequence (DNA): TGTGCCAGCAGCCAAGAGCGGGGGGGCCCCGGGGAGCTGTTTTTT.

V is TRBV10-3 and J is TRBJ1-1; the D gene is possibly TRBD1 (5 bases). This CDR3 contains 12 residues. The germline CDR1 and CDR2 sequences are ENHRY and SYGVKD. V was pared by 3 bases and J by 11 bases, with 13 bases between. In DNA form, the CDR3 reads TGTGCCATCAGTGACCTACAGGCCAAGGCTTTCTTT. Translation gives CAISDLQAKAFF.

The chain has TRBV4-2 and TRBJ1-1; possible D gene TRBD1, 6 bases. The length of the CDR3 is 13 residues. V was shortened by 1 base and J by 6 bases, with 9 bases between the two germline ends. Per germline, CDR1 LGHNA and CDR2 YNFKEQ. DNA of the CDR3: TGTGCCAGCAGCCAAGTCTGGACAGCTGAAGCTTTCTTT. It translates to CASSQVWTAEAFF.

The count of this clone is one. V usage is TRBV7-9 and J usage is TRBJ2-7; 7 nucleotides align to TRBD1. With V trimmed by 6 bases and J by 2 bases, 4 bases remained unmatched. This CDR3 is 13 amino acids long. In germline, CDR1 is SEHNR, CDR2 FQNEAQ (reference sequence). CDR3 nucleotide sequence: TGTGCCAGCAGGGATGGACAGGCCTACGAGCAGTACTTC. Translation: CASRDGQAYEQYF.

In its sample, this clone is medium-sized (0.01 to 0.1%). The CDR3 region has the DNA TGTGCCAGCAGCCCAATCGGGACAGGGACTGAAGCTTTCTTT. It yields the protein CASSPIGTGTEAFF. This chain joins TRBV11-3 and TRBJ1-1, with TRBD1 identical over 9 bases. Germline-derived CDR1 and CDR2 are SGHNT and YENEEA. V shed 5 bases, J shed 5 bases, and the junction held 6 bases outside the gene matches. This CDR3 contains 14 residues.

CDR3 DNA: TGCGCCAGCAGCCCCCAACCGGGACGCCGACAAGAGACCCAGTACTTC. Translated: CASSPQPGRRQETQYF. The V gene is TRBV4-1, the J gene TRBJ2-5, with D tentatively TRBD1 or TRBD2 (5 bases each). The CDR3 totals 16 residues. The V end was cut by 4 bases, the J end by 2 bases, with 17 bases between. Germline values: CDR1 MGHRA, CDR2 YSYEKL.

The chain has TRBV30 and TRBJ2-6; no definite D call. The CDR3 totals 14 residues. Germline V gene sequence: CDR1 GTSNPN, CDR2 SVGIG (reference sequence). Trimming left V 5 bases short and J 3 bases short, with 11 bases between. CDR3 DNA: TGTGCCTGGGGAACTGCAGTTGGGGCCAACGTCCTGACTTTC. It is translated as CAWGTAVGANVLTF.

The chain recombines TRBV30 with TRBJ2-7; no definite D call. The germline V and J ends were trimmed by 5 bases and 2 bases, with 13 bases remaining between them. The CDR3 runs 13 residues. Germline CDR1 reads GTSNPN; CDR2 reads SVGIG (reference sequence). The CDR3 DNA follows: TGTGCCTGGGAGTCTCGGGTAGCCTACGAGCAGTACTTC. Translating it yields CAWESRVAYEQYF.

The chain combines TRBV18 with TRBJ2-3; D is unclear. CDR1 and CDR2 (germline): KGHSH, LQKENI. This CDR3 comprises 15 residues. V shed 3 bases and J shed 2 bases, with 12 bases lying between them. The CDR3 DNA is TGTGCCAGCTCACCTTTCCGGGCTTTCACAGATACGCAGTATTTT. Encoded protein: CASSPFRAFTDTQYF. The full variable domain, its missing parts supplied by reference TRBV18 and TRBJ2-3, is NAGVMQNPRHLVRRRGQEARLRCSPMKGHSHVYWYRQLPEEGLKFMVYLQKENIIDESGMPKERFSAEFPKEGPSILRIQQVVRGDSAAYFCASSPFRAFTDTQYFGPGTRLTVL.

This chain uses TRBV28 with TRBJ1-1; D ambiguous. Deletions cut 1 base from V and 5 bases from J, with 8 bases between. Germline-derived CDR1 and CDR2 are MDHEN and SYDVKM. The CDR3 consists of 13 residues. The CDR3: CASSLLVGTEAFF. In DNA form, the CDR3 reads TGTGCCAGCAGTTTATTAGTTGGGACTGAAGCTTTCTTT.

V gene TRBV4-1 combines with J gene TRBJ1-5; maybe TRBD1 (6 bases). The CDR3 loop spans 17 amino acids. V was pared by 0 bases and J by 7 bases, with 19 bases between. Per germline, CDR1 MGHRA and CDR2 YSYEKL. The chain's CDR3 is CASSQDHWGGRTQPQHF. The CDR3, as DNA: TGCGCCAGCAGCCAAGACCACTGGGGGGGGCGTACACAGCCCCAGCATTTT.

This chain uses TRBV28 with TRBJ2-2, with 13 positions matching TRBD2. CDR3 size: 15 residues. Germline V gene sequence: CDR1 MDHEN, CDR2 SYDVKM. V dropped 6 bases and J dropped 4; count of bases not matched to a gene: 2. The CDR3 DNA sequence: TGTGCCAGCAGGACTAGCGGGGGGCCCACCGGGGAGCTGTTTTTT. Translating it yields CASRTSGGPTGELFF.

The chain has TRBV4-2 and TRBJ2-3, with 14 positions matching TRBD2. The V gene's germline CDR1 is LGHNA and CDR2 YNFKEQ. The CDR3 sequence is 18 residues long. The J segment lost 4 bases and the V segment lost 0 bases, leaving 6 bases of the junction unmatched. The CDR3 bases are TGTGCCAGCAGCCAAGATGGGACTAGCGGGGGTCGACCAGATACGCAGTATTTT. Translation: CASSQDGTSGGRPDTQYF.

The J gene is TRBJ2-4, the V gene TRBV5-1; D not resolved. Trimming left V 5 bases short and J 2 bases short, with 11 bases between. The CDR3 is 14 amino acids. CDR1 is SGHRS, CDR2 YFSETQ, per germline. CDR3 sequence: CASRETESKNIQYF. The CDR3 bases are TGCGCCAGCAGGGAAACAGAATCCAAAAACATTCAGTACTTC.

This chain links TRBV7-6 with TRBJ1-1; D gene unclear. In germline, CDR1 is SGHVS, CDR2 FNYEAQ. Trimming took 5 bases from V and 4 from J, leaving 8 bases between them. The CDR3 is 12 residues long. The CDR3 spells CASSEGGTEAFF. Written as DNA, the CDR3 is TGTGCCAGCAGCGAAGGCGGCACTGAAGCTTTCTTT.

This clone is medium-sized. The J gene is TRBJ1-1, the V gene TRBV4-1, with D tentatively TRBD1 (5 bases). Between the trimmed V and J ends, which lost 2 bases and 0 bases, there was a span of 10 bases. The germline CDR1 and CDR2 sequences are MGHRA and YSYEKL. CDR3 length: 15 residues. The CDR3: CASSQNTGLNTEAFF. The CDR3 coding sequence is TGCGCCAGCAGCCAAAATACAGGATTGAACACTGAAGCTTTCTTT.

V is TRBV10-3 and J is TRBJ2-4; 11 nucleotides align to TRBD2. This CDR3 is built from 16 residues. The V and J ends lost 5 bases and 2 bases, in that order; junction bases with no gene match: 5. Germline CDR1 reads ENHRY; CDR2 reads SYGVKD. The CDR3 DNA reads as TGTGCCATCAGTACAGGGACTAGCGGACCCAAAAACATTCAGTACTTC. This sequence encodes CAISTGTSGPKNIQYF.

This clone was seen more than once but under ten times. The CDR3 here is CASSGVGWGYTF. The CDR3 DNA is TGTGCCAGCAGCGGGGTGGGGTGGGGCTACACCTTC. The chain joins TRBV11-2 to TRBJ1-2; the D is unclear. The germline V and J ends were trimmed by 5 bases and 8 bases, with 12 bases remaining between them. The germline V gene has CDR1 SGHAT and CDR2 FQNNGV. The CDR3 contains 12 residues.

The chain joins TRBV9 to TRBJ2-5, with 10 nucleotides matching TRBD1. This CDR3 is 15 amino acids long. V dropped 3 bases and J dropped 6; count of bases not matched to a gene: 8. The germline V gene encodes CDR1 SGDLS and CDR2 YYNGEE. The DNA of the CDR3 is TGTGCCAGCAGCGGGGGGACAGGGGATGGAAAGACCCAGTACTTC. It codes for CASSGGTGDGKTQYF.

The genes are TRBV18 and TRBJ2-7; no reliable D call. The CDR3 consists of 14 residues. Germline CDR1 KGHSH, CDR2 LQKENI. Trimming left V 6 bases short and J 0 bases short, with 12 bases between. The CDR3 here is CASSLRISSYEQYF. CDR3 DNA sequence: TGTGCCAGCTCCCTGAGGATTAGCTCCTACGAGCAGTACTTC.

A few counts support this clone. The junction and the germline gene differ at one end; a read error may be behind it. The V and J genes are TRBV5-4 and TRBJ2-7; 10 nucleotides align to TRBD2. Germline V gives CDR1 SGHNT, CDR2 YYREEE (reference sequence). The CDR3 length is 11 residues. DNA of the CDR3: TGTGCCAGCAGCTTTAGCGGGGGGATGGACTTC. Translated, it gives CASSFSGGMDF. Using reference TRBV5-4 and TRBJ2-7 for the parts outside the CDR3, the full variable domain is ETGVTQSPTHLIKTRGQQVTLRCSSQSGHNTVSWYQQALGQGPQFIFQYYREEENGRGNFPPRFSGLQFPNYSSELNVNALELDDSALYLCASSFSGGMDFGPGTRLTVT.

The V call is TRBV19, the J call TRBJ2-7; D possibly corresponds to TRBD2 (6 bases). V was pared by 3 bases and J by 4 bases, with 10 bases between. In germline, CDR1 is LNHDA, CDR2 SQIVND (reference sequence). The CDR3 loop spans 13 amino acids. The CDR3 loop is CASSISGRYEQYF. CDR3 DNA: TGTGCCAGTAGTATTAGCGGTAGGTACGAGCAGTACTTC.

CDR3 in amino acids: CASSETVPDSISYEQYF. The CDR3 DNA reads as TGTGCCAGCAGTGAGACCGTACCGGACAGTATCTCCTACGAGCAGTACTTC. The rearrangement links TRBV2 to TRBJ2-7; TRBD1 is a possible D gene (6 bases). Trimming removed 3 bases from V and 0 bases from J, with 18 bases in between. This CDR3 region has 17 residues. Germline V gene data show CDR1 as SNHLY and CDR2 as FYNNEI.

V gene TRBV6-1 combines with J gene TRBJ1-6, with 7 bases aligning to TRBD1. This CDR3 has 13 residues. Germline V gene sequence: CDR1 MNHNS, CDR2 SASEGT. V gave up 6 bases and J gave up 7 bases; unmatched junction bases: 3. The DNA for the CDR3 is TGTGCCAGCAGCCGGGACAGAAATTCACCCCTCCACTTT. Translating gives CASSRDRNSPLHF.

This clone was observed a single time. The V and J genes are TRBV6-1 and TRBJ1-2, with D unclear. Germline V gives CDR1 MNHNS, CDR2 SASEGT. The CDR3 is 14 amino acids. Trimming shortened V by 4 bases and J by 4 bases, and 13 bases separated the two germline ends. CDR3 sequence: CASSVGVRLYGYTF. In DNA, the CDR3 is TGTGCCAGCAGTGTAGGAGTTAGACTCTATGGCTACACCTTC.